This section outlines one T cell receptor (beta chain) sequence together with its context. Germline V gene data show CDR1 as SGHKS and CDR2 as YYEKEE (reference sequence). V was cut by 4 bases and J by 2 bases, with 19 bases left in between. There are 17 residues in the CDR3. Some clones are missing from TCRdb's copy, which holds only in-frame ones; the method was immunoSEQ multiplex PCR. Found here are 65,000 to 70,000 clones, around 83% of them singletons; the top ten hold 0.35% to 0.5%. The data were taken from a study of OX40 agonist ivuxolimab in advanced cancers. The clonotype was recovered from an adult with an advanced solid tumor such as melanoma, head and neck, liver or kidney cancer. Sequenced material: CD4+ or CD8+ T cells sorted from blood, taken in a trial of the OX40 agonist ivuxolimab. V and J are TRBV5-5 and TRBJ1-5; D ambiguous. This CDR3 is CASSPRVGWAGNQPQHF. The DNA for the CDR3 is TGTGCCAGCAGCCCCCGGGTCGGCTGGGCCGGCAATCAGCCCCAGCATTTT. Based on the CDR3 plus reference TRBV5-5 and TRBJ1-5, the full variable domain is DAGVTQSPTHLIKTRGQQVTLRCSPISGHKSVSWYQQVLGQGPQFIFQYYEKEERGRGNFPDRFSARQFPNYSSELNVNALLLGDSALYLCASSPRVGWAGNQPQHFGDGTRLSIL.